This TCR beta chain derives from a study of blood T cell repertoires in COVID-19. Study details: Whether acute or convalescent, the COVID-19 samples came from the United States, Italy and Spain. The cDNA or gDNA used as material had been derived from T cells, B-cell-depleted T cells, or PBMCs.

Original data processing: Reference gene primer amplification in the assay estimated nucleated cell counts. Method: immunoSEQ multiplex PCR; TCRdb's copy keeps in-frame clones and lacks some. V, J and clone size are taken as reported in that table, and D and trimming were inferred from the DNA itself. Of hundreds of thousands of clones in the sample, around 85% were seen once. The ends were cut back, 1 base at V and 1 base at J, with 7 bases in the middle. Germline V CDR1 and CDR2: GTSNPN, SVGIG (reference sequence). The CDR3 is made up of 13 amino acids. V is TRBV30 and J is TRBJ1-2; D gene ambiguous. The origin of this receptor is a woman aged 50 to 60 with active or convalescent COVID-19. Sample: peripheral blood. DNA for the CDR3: TGTGCCTGGAGTGGGCAATTTAACTATGGCTACACCTTC. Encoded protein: CAWSGQFNYGYTF.